The 16 T cell receptor beta chains below were found in one sample sequenced in a study of cytomegalovirus exposure and HLA in healthy donors. Primers: 60 Vbeta forward and 13 Jbeta reverse. Only in-frame clones appear in the TCRdb table, and some are missing; sequencing was by immunoSEQ multiplex PCR. The repertoire consists of 40,000 or so clones, with 60% to 75% occurring once and the leading ten covering about 4%. Input material: PBMCs. These receptors all come from a man aged 40-55 years in good health and CMV-seronegative.

The V and J genes are TRBV30 and TRBJ2-2; TRBD1 matches at 8 bases. The CDR3 is 13 residues long. V gave up 3 bases and J gave up 7 bases; unmatched junction bases: 4. Germline assignment: CDR1 GTSNPN and CDR2 SVGIG (reference sequence). The CDR3 sequence: CAWSRTGNGELFF. The CDR3 DNA sequence: TGTGCCTGGAGCCGGACAGGGAACGGGGAGCTGTTTTTT.

The V gene is TRBV19, the J gene TRBJ1-5; 7 bases map to TRBD1. In germline, CDR1 is LNHDA, CDR2 SQIVND (reference sequence). This CDR3 is 14 amino acids long. The junction had 9 bases not matched to a gene; V was cut back by 6 bases and J by 7 bases. CDR3: CASSHRGGGQPQHF. The DNA for the CDR3 is TGTGCCAGTAGCCACAGGGGAGGAGGCCAGCCCCAGCATTTT.

The V gene is TRBV7-3, the J gene TRBJ1-2; 9 bases fit TRBD1. Unmatched junction bases numbered 9, after V lost 7 bases and J lost 3 bases. Germline values: CDR1 SGHTA, CDR2 FQGTGA. This CDR3 spans 15 amino acids. CDR3: CASKPGQGLDYGYTF. The CDR3 DNA reads TGTGCCAGCAAACCGGGACAGGGCCTGGACTATGGCTACACCTTC. Variable domain in full (rest from reference TRBV7-3 and TRBJ1-2): GAGVSQTPSNKVTEKGKYVELRCDPISGHTALYWYRQSLGQGPEFLIYFQGTGAADDSGLPNDRFFAVRPEGSVSTLKIQRTERGDSAVYLCASKPGQGLDYGYTFGSGTRLTVV.

This clone was recorded only once. The chain is built from TRBV4-3 and TRBJ1-6; the match to TRBD1 covers 7 bases. V was pared by 0 bases and J by 7 bases, with 3 bases of the junction left unmatched. Germline CDR1 reads LGHNA; CDR2 reads YSLEER. There are 15 residues in the CDR3. DNA of the CDR3: TGCGCCAGCAGCCAAGAAGGGGGCGGGAATTCACCCCTCCACTTT. It is translated as CASSQEGGGNSPLHF.

The gene calls are TRBV18 and TRBJ1-1, with 8 bases identical to TRBD1. The germline V gene encodes CDR1 KGHSH and CDR2 LQKENI. J lost 5 bases, V lost 7 bases, and 9 bases had no gene match. This CDR3 contains 14 residues. CDR3 coding DNA: TGTGCCAGCTTAAGGACAGGGAGTAGGACTGAAGCTTTCTTT. Translated: CASLRTGSRTEAFF.

The rearrangement links TRBV4-1 to TRBJ1-2, with D unclear. Germline CDR1 reads MGHRA; CDR2 reads YSYEKL. This CDR3 is built from 13 residues. V was clipped by 1 base and J by 3 bases, with 6 bases between them. The CDR3 DNA follows: TGCGCCAGCAGCCAAGCTGGAGACTATGGCTACACCTTC. Amino acid sequence: CASSQAGDYGYTF.

V is TRBV7-9 and J is TRBJ1-3; the match to TRBD1 covers 10 bases. The CDR3 runs to 17 residues. Per germline, CDR1 SEHNR and CDR2 FQNEAQ (reference sequence). Losses at the gene ends were 1 base for V and 0 bases for J; bases not matched to a gene: 3. The CDR3 nucleotides read TGTGCCAGCAGCTTAGGACAGGGGGCGATCTCTGGAAACACCATATATTTT. Translating gives CASSLGQGAISGNTIYF. Drawing the rest from reference TRBV7-9 and TRBJ1-3, the complete variable domain is DTGVSQNPRHKITKRGQNVTFRCDPISEHNRLYWYRQTLGQGPEFLTYFQNEAQLEKSRLLSDRFSAERPKGSFSTLEIQRTEQGDSAMYLCASSLGQGAISGNTIYFGEGSWLTVV.

The chain is built from TRBV9 and TRBJ2-1; 9 nucleotides line up with TRBD2. After removal of 4 bases from V and 4 bases from J, the junction contained 6 bases not matched to a gene. There are 15 residues in the CDR3. Germline CDR1 reads SGDLS; CDR2 reads YYNGEE. The CDR3: CASSRTSVLYNEQFF. CDR3 in DNA: TGTGCCAGCAGCCGGACTAGCGTACTATACAATGAGCAGTTCTTC.

V gene TRBV19 combines with J gene TRBJ1-1; D gene ambiguous. Trimming pared 7 bases from V and 4 bases from J, leaving 10 bases between. The CDR3 spans 12 residues. Germline-derived CDR1 and CDR2 are LNHDA and SQIVND (reference sequence). The CDR3 loop reads CASTYSGTEAFF. CDR3 bases: TGTGCCAGTACCTACTCGGGCACTGAAGCTTTCTTT.

This chain connects TRBV19 to TRBJ1-1; no clear D gene. Per germline, CDR1 LNHDA and CDR2 SQIVND (reference sequence). V lost 0 bases and J 4 bases, leaving 6 bases between the germline ends. The CDR3 contains 13 residues. The CDR3 loop is CASSIDLLTEAFF. CDR3 nucleotide sequence: TGTGCCAGTAGTATAGATCTACTCACTGAAGCTTTCTTT.

The J gene is TRBJ1-1, the V gene TRBV6-1, with TRBD1 matching 9 bases. The junction had 6 bases not matched to a gene; V was cut back by 9 bases and J by 1 base. Germline V CDR1 and CDR2: MNHNS, SASEGT. The CDR3 is made up of 14 amino acids. The CDR3 sequence is CASLQGAENTEAFF. CDR3 DNA: TGTGCCAGTCTACAGGGGGCCGAGAACACTGAAGCTTTCTTT.

This clone was seen a few times. CDR3 DNA: TGCGCCAGCAGCACCCAATTAGCGGGATCCTACAATGAGCAGTTCTTC. Its translation is CASSTQLAGSYNEQFF. The chain couples TRBV4-1 to TRBJ2-1; 8 positions match TRBD2. The CDR3 is made up of 16 amino acids. Germline-derived CDR1 and CDR2 are MGHRA and YSYEKL. The V segment lost 5 bases and the J segment 1 base; nucleotides outside the gene matches: 7.

In this sample, this clone turned up a few times. This rearrangement joins TRBV5-4 to TRBJ2-2, with D maybe TRBD1 (5 bases). Germline CDR1 is SGHNT and CDR2 is YYREEE (reference sequence). The CDR3 has 13 amino acids. Trimming left V 4 bases short and J 6 bases short, with 10 bases between. The DNA for the CDR3 is TGTGCCAGCAGCACGGGCAGGGCCGGGGAGCTGTTTTTT. This gives the protein CASSTGRAGELFF. Based on the CDR3 plus reference TRBV5-4 and TRBJ2-2, the full variable domain is ETGVTQSPTHLIKTRGQQVTLRCSSQSGHNTVSWYQQALGQGPQFIFQYYREEENGRGNFPPRFSGLQFPNYSSELNVNALELDDSALYLCASSTGRAGELFFGEGSRLTVL.

This clone came up a few times. The V and J genes are TRBV6-5 and TRBJ1-1; D not certain. This CDR3 is 13 amino acids long. The germline V gene encodes CDR1 MNHEY and CDR2 SVGAGI. Deletions cut 5 bases from V and 0 bases from J, with 7 bases between. For the CDR3, the DNA is TGTGCCAGCAGTCCCTTTATGAACACTGAAGCTTTCTTT. Protein sequence: CASSPFMNTEAFF.

The rearrangement uses TRBV29-1 and TRBJ2-7, with D tentatively TRBD2 (5 bases). Germline V CDR1 and CDR2: SQVTM, ANQGSEA. CDR3 length: 13 residues. Trimming took 4 bases from V and 2 from J, leaving 12 bases between them. This chain's CDR3 is CSVGSEGAYEQYF. CDR3 sequence (DNA): TGCAGCGTTGGCAGCGAGGGTGCCTACGAGCAGTACTTC.

Concerning this clone: Other DNA sequences of this sample code for an identical CDR3. V is TRBV5-6 and J is TRBJ1-2; 11 nucleotides agree with TRBD1. The V segment lost 3 bases and the J segment 5 bases; nucleotides outside the gene matches: 3. The germline CDR1 and CDR2 sequences are SGHDT and YYEEEE. The CDR3 is 14 residues long. The CDR3 sequence is CASSSGTGGYGYTF. DNA of the CDR3: TGTGCCAGCAGCTCCGGGACAGGGGGTTATGGCTACACCTTC. Looking up the rest from reference TRBV5-6 and TRBJ1-2 gives the full variable domain: DAGVTQSPTHLIKTRGQQVTLRCSPKSGHDTVSWYQQALGQGPQFIFQYYEEEERQRGNFPDRFSGHQFPNYSSELNVNALLLGDSALYLCASSSGTGGYGYTFGSGTRLTVV.